Each of the 2 T cell receptor beta chains below was sequenced from the same sample in a study of shared clonotypes between healthy human individuals. Assay used: immunoSEQ multiplex PCR; TCRdb lists only in-frame clones, some missing. The data show some 300,000 clones, with over 70% seen just once and more than 9% held by the top ten. Sequenced input: memory CD4+ T cells sorted from blood. Specified subset: CD45RA-negative fraction. Receptor source: a man between 25 and 39 years old in good health.

The CDR3 DNA sequence: TGTGCCACCAGCAACCTACAGAGCGGGAATGAGCAGTTCTTC. It is translated as CATSNLQSGNEQFF. V and J are TRBV15 and TRBJ2-1; possible D gene TRBD2, 6 bases. Germline assignment: CDR1 LNHNV and CDR2 YYDKDF (reference sequence). Trimming cost V 4 bases and J 7 bases, with 14 bases left between them. This CDR3 region has 14 residues.

This clone appeared once. A read error may explain this, as a much larger clone is one base away. The same CDR3 also results from other DNA sequences found in this sample. The chain has TRBV5-1 and TRBJ2-5, with D uncertain. V dropped 3 bases and J dropped 0 bases, with 0 bases sitting between them. CDR1 SGHRS and CDR2 YFSETQ come from the germline V gene. The CDR3 is 11 residues long. The CDR3, as DNA: TGCGCCAGCAGCTACCAAGAGACCCAGTACTTC. This sequence encodes CASSYQETQYF.